This T cell receptor (beta chain) was recorded in a study of Ad26.COV2.S vaccination and SARS-CoV-2 variants (dated by TCRdb to the early 2020s). Concerning the study at large: Donors in the vaccine arm were drawn from COV1001, a multicentre, randomized, double-blind, placebo-controlled phase I-IIa trial testing Ad26.COV2.S in healthy adults. A total of 32 samples were included in the TCR-sequenced set, comprising roughly 19 Ad26.COV2.S vaccine recipients, 5 placebo recipients and 8 SARS-CoV-2 convalescent individuals. Investigators remained blinded to trial group allocation during experiments and outcome assessment. Ad26.COV2.S was administered intramuscularly at 5 x 10^10 or 1 x 10^11 viral particles, either as a single shot or as two shots given 56 days apart. Trial participants were randomized into five groups of five: low-dose or high-dose Ad26.COV2.S given once or twice, or placebo on both occasions. The specificity and breadth of SARS-CoV-2-reactive T cell receptors after Ad26.COV2.S vaccination were assessed by TCRbeta repertoire sequencing.

The germline V gene (reference sequence) specifies GTSNPN as CDR1 and SVGIG as CDR2. V is reduced by 2 bases and J by 5 bases, leaving a spacing of 13 bases between them. Including the terminal cysteine and phenylalanine, the CDR3 comprises 15 residues. Only the CDR3 DNA stays, 45 bases, in frame from base 1. TCRbeta CDR3 regions were sequenced with the immunoSEQ Assay. After extraction, genomic DNA underwent amplification by bias-controlled multiplex PCR, followed by high-throughput sequencing. As for how the authors treated the data: To quantify the absolute abundance of each unique TCRbeta CDR3 region, sequences were collapsed and filtered. T cell fraction was estimated by normalization of TCRbeta template counts to usable DNA, with usable DNA being measured through amplification of reference genes present in all nucleated cells. Repertoire TCRs were annotated as SARS-CoV-2-specific when V gene, CDR3 amino acid sequence and J gene were exactly matched to a known reactive TCR set. The reference SARS-CoV-2 TCR set was derived from MIRA and filtered for enrichment in COVID-19-positive ImmuneCODE repertoires, a step that removed public or cross-reactive TCRs. Based on the MIRA antigens, annotated TCRs were further analysed at the level of specific ORF or position within ORF. Depth was the summed frequency of annotated unique rearrangements, while breadth was defined as annotated unique rearrangements over total unique productive rearrangements. Group comparisons of TCR breadth used two-sided Wilcoxon rank-sum tests. TCRdb re-hosts the immuneACCESS table, in-frame sequences only. Its copies lack some clones; in the studies checked, an unresolved V gene accounts for under half of them, and the cause for the rest is not known. V, J and clone size derive from that table, while D and trimming were established from the DNA sequence. The sample records 500,000 or so clones, about 83% of which are singletons. 9.5% to 15% of the sample is held by the ten biggest clonotypes.

Notes on this clone: Its antigen is not yet known. There are no base qualities to consult, and no much larger clone falls within one base.

Study-wide conclusions, independent of this receptor: Substantial breadth of spike-specific CD8+ and CD4+ T cell responses was reported after vaccination. Higher spike-specific TCR breadth was observed in Ad26.COV2.S recipients than in placebo recipients (P = 0.0014). Vaccine and placebo recipients had similar non-spike TCR breadth, a finding consistent with the vaccine containing only spike. The study was not powered for comparison of responses between vaccine doses or regimens. According to the authors, total T cell responses may have been underestimated by the TCR breadth and depth analyses.

The treatment or condition label, read with the paper, signifies: about 20 received Ad26.COV2.S at low or high dose, single or two shots; about 5 received placebo; per-sample allocation not given. Repertoires of vaccine and placebo recipients were sequenced from samples taken on day 63 after the first injection. Cohort 1b enrolled 25 to 30 adults aged 18-55 years at a single site in Boston, USA, between 29 July and 7 August 2020. Ad26.COV2.S was a replication-incompetent adenovirus type 26 vector that expressed a prefusion-stabilized SARS-CoV-2 spike protein derived from the original Wuhan strain.

The receptor's source is a person aged 18 to 59 who received the Ad26.COV2.S COVID-19 vaccine or a placebo. The specimen was peripheral blood, collected in a trial of Ad26.COV2.S vaccine versus placebo. Recombination joined TRBV30 with TRBJ1-6; the best D guess is TRBD1, with 5 bases matching. The nucleotide sequence is given as TGTGCCTGGAGTAGGGGAGGGGCTAATAATTCACCCCTCCACTTT. This yields the protein CAWSRGGANNSPLHF.